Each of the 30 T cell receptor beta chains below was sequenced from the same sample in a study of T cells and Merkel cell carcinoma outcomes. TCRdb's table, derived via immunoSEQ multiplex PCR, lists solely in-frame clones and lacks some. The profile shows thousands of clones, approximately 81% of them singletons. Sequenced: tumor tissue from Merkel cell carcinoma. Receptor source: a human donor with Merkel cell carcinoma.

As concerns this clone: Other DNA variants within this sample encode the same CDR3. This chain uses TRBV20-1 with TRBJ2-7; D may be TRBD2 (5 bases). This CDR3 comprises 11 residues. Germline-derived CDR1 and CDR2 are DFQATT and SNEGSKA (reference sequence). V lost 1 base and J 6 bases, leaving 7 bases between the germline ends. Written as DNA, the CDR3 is TGCAGTGCTAGAGGGGGAGCCGAGCAGTACTTC. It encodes CSARGGAEQYF.

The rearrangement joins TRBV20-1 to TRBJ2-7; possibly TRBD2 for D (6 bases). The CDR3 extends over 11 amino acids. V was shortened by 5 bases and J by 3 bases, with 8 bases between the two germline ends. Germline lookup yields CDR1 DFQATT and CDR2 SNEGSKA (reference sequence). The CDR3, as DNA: TGCAGTGCTTCGACTAGCTACGAGCAGTACTTC. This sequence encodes CSASTSYEQYF.

The CDR3 DNA sequence: TGCGTTCAGGCTACCCCCTACGAGCAGTACTTC. This codes for CVQATPYEQYF. This rearrangement joins TRBV20-1 to TRBJ2-7; the D is unclear. This CDR3 has 11 residues. CDR1 is DFQATT and CDR2 is SNEGSKA in the germline V gene (reference sequence).

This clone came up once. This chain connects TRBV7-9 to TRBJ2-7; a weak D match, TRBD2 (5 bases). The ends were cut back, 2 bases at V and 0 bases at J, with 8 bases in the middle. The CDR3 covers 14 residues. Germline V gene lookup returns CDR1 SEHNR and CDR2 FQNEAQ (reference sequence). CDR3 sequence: CASSLFTSSYEQYF. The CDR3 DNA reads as TGTGCCAGCAGCTTATTTACTAGCTCCTACGAGCAGTACTTC.

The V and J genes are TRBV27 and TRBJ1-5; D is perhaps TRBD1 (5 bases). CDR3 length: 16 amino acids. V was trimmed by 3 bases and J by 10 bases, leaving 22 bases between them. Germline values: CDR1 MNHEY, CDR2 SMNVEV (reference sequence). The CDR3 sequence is CASSFSEQDKFQPQHF. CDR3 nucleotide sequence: TGTGCCAGCAGTTTTTCGGAACAGGACAAGTTTCAACCCCAGCATTTT.

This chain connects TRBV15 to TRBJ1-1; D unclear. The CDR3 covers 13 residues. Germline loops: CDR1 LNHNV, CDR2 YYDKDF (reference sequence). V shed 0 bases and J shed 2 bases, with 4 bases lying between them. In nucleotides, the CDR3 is TGTGCCACCAGCAGAGACACTAACACTGAAGCTTTCTTT. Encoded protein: CATSRDTNTEAFF.

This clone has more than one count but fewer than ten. The CDR3 DNA follows: TGTGCTAGTGGGGTGACAACATACAATGAGCAGTTCTTC. Translation gives CASGVTTYNEQFF. The chain combines TRBV12-5 with TRBJ2-1; the D is unclear. This CDR3 is built from 13 residues. V was cut by 6 bases and J by 4 bases, with 10 bases left in between. Germline V gene data show CDR1 as LGHNT and CDR2 as FRNRAP.

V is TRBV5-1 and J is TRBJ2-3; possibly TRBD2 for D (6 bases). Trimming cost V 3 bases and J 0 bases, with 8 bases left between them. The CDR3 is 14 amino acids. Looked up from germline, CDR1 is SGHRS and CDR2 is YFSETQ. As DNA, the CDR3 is TGCGCCAGCAGCTCGGGACTCAGCACAGATACGCAGTATTTT. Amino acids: CASSSGLSTDTQYF.

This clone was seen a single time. CDR3 sequence (DNA): TGTGCCAGCAGCCATCGCCGGACAGGGGGCGCGGACACCATATATTTT. Amino acid sequence: CASSHRRTGGADTIYF. The chain uses TRBV7-8 and TRBJ1-3; 11 nucleotides match TRBD1. Germline-derived CDR1 and CDR2 are SGHVS and FQNEAQ. With 5 bases clipped from V and 8 bases from J, the junction kept 11 bases outside the gene matches. The length of the CDR3 is 16 residues.

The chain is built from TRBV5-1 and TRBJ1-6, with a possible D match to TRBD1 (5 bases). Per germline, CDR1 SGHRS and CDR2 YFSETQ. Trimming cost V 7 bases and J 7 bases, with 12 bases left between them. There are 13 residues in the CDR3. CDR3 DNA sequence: TGCGCCAGCTGCCGGGACGAAAATTCACCCCTCCACTTT. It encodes CASCRDENSPLHF. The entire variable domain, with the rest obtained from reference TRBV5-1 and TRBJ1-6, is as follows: KAGVTQTPRYLIKTRGQQVTLSCSPISGHRSVSWYQQTPGQGLQFLFEYFSETQRNKGNFPGRFSGRQFSNSRSEMNVSTLELGDSALYLCASCRDENSPLHFGNGTRLTVT.

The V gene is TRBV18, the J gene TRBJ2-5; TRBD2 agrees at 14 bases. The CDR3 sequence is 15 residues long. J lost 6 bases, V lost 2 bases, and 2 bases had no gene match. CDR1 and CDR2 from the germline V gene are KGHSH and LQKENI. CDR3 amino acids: CASSPGTSGGKTQYF. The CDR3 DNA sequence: TGTGCCAGCTCACCAGGGACTAGCGGGGGAAAGACCCAGTACTTC.

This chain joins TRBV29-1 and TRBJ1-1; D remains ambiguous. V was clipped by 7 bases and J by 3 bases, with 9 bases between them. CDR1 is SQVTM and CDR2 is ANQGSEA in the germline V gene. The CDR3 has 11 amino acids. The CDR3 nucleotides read TGCAGCGGGGAGGGTGACACTGAAGCTTTCTTT. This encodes CSGEGDTEAFF.

The CDR3 spells CASSFRDSGANVLTF. Written as DNA, the CDR3 is TGTGCCAGCAGCTTCCGAGACTCTGGGGCCAACGTCCTGACTTTC. The V gene is TRBV5-6, the J gene TRBJ2-6; D remains ambiguous. The V gene lost 2 bases and the J gene lost 0 bases, with 6 bases spanning the gap. The CDR3 totals 15 residues. The V gene's germline CDR1 is SGHDT and CDR2 YYEEEE.

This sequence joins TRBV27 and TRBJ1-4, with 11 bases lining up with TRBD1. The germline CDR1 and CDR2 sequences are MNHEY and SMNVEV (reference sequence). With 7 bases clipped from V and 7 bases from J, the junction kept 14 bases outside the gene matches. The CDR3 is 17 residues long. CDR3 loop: CASTPWTGGTGGEKLFF. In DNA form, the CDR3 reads TGTGCCAGCACACCCTGGACAGGGGGCACGGGTGGTGAAAAACTGTTTTTT.

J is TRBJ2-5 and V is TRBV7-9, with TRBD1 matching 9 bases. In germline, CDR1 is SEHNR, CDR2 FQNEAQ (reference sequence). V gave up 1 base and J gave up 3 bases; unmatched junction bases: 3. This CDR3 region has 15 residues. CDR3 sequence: CASSLGGTGKETQYF. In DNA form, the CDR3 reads TGTGCCAGCAGCTTAGGAGGGACAGGGAAAGAGACCCAGTACTTC.

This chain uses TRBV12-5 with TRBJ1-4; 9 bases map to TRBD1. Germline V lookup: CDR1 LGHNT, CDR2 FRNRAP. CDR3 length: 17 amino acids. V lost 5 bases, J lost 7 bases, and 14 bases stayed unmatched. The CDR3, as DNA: TGTGCTAGTGGTCTGGACAGGGGAAGGGACTTCAGTGAAAAACTGTTTTTT. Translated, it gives CASGLDRGRDFSEKLFF. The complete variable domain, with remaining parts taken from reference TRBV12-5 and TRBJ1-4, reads DARVTQTPRHKVTEMGQEVTMRCQPILGHNTVFWYRQTMMQGLELLAYFRNRAPLDDSGMPKDRFSAEMPDATLATLKIQPSEPRDSAVYFCASGLDRGRDFSEKLFFGSGTQLSVL.

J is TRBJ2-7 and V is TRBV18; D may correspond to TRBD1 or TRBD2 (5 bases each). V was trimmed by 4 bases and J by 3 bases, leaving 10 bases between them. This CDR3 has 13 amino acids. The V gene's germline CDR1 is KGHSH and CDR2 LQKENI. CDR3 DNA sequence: TGTGCCAGCTCACGGGTGGGGGACTACGAGCAGTACTTC. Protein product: CASSRVGDYEQYF.

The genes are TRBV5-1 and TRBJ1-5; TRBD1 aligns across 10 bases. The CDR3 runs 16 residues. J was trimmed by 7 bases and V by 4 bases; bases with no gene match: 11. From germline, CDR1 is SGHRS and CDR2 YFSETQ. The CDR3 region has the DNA TGCGCCAGCAGCCCCATACCGGGACAGGGGAACCAGCCCCAGCATTTT. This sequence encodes CASSPIPGQGNQPQHF.

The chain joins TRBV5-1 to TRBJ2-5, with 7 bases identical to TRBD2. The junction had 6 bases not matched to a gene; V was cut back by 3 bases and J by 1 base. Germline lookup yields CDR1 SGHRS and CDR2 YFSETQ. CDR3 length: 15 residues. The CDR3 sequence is CASSSTSSSQETQYF. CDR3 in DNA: TGCGCCAGCAGCTCGACTAGCTCCAGCCAAGAGACCCAGTACTTC.

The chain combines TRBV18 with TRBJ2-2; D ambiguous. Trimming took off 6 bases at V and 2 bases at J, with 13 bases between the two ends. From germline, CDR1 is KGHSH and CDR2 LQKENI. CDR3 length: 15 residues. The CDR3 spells CASSPRSRNTGELFF. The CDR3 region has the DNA TGTGCCAGCTCCCCCCGCTCTCGAAACACCGGGGAGCTGTTTTTT.

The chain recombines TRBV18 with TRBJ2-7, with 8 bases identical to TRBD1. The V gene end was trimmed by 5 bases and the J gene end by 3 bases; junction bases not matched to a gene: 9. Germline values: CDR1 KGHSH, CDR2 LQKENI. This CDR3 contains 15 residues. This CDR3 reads CASSVGQGKNYEQYF. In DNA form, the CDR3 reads TGTGCCAGCTCAGTCGGACAGGGTAAAAACTACGAGCAGTACTTC.

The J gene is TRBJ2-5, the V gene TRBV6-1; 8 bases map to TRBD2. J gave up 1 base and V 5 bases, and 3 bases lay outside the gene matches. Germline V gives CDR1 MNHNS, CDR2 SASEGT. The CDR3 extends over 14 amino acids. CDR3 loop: CASSFGTSQETQYF. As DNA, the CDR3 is TGTGCCAGCAGTTTTGGGACTAGCCAAGAGACCCAGTACTTC.

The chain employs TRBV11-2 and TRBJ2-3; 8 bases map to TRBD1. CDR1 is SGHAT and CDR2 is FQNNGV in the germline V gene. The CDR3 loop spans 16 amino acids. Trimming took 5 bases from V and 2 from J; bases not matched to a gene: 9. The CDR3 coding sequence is TGTGCCAGCAGCGCAGGCTGGGACAGGTACACAGATACGCAGTATTTT. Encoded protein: CASSAGWDRYTDTQYF.

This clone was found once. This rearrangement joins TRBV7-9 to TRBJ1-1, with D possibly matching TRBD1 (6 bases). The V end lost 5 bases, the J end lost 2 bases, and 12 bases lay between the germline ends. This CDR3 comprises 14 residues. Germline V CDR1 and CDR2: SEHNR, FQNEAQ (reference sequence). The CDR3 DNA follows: TGTGCCAGCAGCCCACGGGACACTAACACTGAAGCTTTCTTT. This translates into CASSPRDTNTEAFF. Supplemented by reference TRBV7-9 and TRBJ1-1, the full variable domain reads DTGVSQNPRHKITKRGQNVTFRCDPISEHNRLYWYRQTLGQGPEFLTYFQNEAQLEKSRLLSDRFSAERPKGSFSTLEIQRTEQGDSAMYLCASSPRDTNTEAFFGQGTRLTVV.

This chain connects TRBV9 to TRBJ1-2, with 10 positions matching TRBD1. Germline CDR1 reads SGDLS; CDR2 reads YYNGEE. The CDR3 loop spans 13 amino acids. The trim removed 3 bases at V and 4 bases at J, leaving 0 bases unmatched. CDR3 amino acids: CASSGTGGYGYTF. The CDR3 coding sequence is TGTGCCAGCAGCGGGACAGGGGGCTATGGCTACACCTTC.

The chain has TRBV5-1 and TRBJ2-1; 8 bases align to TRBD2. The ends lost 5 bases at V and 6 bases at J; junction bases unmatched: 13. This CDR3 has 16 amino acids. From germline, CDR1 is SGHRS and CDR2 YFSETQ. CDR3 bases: TGCGCCAGCAGTCCGATAGGGGTTGCGGGGGGCAATGAGCAGTTCTTC. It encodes CASSPIGVAGGNEQFF.

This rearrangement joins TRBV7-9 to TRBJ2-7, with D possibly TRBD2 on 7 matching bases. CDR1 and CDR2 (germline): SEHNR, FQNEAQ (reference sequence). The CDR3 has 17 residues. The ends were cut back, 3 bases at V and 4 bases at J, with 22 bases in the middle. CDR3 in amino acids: CASSFQRGGAQSYEQYF. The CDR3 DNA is TGTGCCAGCAGCTTTCAACGAGGGGGGGCTCAGTCATACGAGCAGTACTTC.

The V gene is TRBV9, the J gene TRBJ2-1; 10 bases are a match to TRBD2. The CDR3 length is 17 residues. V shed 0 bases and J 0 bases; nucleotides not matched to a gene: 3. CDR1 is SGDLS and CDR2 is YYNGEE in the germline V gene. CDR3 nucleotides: TGTGCCAGCAGCGTAGGGACTAGCGGAAGCTCCTACAATGAGCAGTTCTTC. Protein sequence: CASSVGTSGSSYNEQFF. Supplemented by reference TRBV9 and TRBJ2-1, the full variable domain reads DSGVTQTPKHLITATGQRVTLRCSPRSGDLSVYWYQQSLDQGLQFLIQYYNGEERAKGNILERFSAQQFPDLHSELNLSSLELGDSALYFCASSVGTSGSSYNEQFFGPGTRLTVL.

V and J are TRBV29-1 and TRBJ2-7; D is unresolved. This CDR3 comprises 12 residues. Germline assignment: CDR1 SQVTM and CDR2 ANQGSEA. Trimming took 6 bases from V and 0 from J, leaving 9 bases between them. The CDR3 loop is CSVAENSYEQYF. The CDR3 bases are TGCAGCGTAGCAGAAAACTCCTACGAGCAGTACTTC.

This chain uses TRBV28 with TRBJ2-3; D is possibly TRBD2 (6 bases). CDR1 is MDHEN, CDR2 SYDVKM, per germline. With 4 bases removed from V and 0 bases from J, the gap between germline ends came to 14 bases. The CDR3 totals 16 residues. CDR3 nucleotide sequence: TGTGCCAGCAGTTCCCCCTCGGCGGGGAGCACAGATACGCAGTATTTT. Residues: CASSSPSAGSTDTQYF.